Listed here are 16 T cell receptor beta chains from one sample, sequenced in a study of regulatory dendritic cells for organ transplantation. These receptors have no known antigen. Sorted T cells were CFSE-labeled and cultured four to five days with allogeneic regulatory or mature dendritic cells at 1:10. The assay was immunoSEQ multiplex PCR, and TCRdb's table has in-frame clones only and misses some. This table has roughly 11,000 clones, about 90% appearing once. Sequencing was performed on naive CD8+ T cells from blood cultured with dendritic cells. Described subset: CD45RA+ naive T cells. These receptor sequences come from a human donor in good health.

CDR3 in DNA: TGTGCCAGCAGCGACCGGGACAGGGGTGGCAATGAGCAGTTCTTC. Translation: CASSDRDRGGNEQFF. The chain joins TRBV7-9 to TRBJ2-1; 10 nucleotides align to TRBD1. The trim removed 5 bases at V and 6 bases at J, leaving 7 bases unmatched. CDR1 is SEHNR, CDR2 FQNEAQ, per germline (reference sequence). CDR3 length: 15 amino acids.

The chain uses TRBV4-2 and TRBJ1-1; the D gene is possibly TRBD1 (5 bases). The CDR3 extends over 15 amino acids. Trimming shortened V by 0 bases and J by 5 bases, and 13 bases separated the two germline ends. The germline CDR1 and CDR2 sequences are LGHNA and YNFKEQ. The DNA of the CDR3 is TGTGCCAGCAGCCAAGATCTGGGGGAAGTGACTGAAGCTTTCTTT. Translating it yields CASSQDLGEVTEAFF.

The genes are TRBV4-3 and TRBJ2-1; D is undetermined. V shed 0 bases and J shed 4 bases, with 7 bases lying between them. The CDR3 sequence is 14 residues long. The germline CDR1 and CDR2 sequences are LGHNA and YSLEER. CDR3 residues: CASSQEAGYNEQFF. The CDR3 DNA reads as TGCGCCAGCAGCCAAGAGGCCGGTTACAATGAGCAGTTCTTC.

This sequence joins TRBV9 and TRBJ1-4, with D possibly TRBD1 on 6 matching bases. Germline-derived CDR1 and CDR2 are SGDLS and YYNGEE. V was cut by 4 bases and J by 3 bases, with 13 bases left in between. The CDR3 runs to 15 residues. CDR3 sequence (DNA): TGTGCCAGCAGCCCCGGACAGAATTCTAATGAAAAACTGTTTTTT. This gives the protein CASSPGQNSNEKLFF.

The CDR3: CASSPPIQDNEQFF. The CDR3 nucleotides are TGTGCCAGCAGCCCCCCCATACAAGACAATGAGCAGTTCTTC. J is TRBJ2-1 and V is TRBV7-9; D call uncertain. This CDR3 has 14 amino acids. The V and J ends lost 5 bases and 5 bases respectively, with 13 bases between them. Germline CDR1 reads SEHNR; CDR2 reads FQNEAQ (reference sequence). Drawing the rest from reference TRBV7-9 and TRBJ2-1, the complete variable domain is DTGVSQNPRHKITKRGQNVTFRCDPISEHNRLYWYRQTLGQGPEFLTYFQNEAQLEKSRLLSDRFSAERPKGSFSTLEIQRTEQGDSAMYLCASSPPIQDNEQFFGPGTRLTVL.

The V call is TRBV7-9, the J call TRBJ2-7; D may be TRBD1 or TRBD2 (5 bases each). This CDR3 region has 14 residues. V lost 4 bases and J 3 bases, leaving 13 bases between the germline ends. CDR1 is SEHNR, CDR2 FQNEAQ, per germline (reference sequence). The CDR3 sequence: CASSSGRLLYEQYF. The CDR3 nucleotides are TGTGCCAGCAGCTCGGGACGGCTACTCTACGAGCAGTACTTC.

In nucleotides, the CDR3 is TGTGCCAGCAGTTTACCCCTGGGAGATACGCAGTATTTT. Translated, it gives CASSLPLGDTQYF. The chain employs TRBV28 and TRBJ2-3; no firm D call. The CDR3 sequence is 13 residues long. CDR1 is MDHEN, CDR2 SYDVKM, per germline. V was cut by 2 bases and J by 5 bases, with 8 bases left in between.

V and J are TRBV6-5 and TRBJ2-2; D gene unclear. V shed 0 bases and J shed 4 bases, with 12 bases lying between them. This CDR3 has 16 residues. Germline V gene sequence: CDR1 MNHEY, CDR2 SVGAGI. This CDR3 reads CASSYSLAPGTGELFF. The CDR3 nucleotides are TGTGCCAGCAGTTACTCTCTGGCCCCGGGCACCGGGGAGCTGTTTTTT.

The CDR3 nucleotides are TGTGCCAGCAGCTCAATCGGGACTAGCGTGGAGACCCAGTACTTC. Encoded protein: CASSSIGTSVETQYF. The rearrangement uses TRBV5-4 and TRBJ2-5; the match to TRBD2 covers 10 bases. The CDR3 totals 15 residues. Unmatched junction bases numbered 7, after V lost 3 bases and J lost 5 bases. Germline V gives CDR1 SGHNT, CDR2 YYREEE (reference sequence).

In regard to this clone: At one boundary the junction diverges from the germline segment, which might be a read error. The chain is built from TRBV7-7 and TRBJ1-4; D not resolved. The CDR3 spans 13 residues. CDR1 is SSHAT and CDR2 is FNYEAQ in the germline V gene (reference sequence). The CDR3 loop reads CASSLAENEKLFF. The CDR3 DNA reads as TGTGCTAGCAGCTTAGCCGAGAATGAAAAACTGTTTTTT.

The rearrangement uses TRBV19 and TRBJ2-3; D might be TRBD1 (5 bases). The CDR3 is 12 amino acids. CDR1 is LNHDA, CDR2 SQIVND, per germline (reference sequence). Trimming took off 8 bases at V and 4 bases at J, with 10 bases between the two ends. The CDR3 sequence is CASQRGADTQYF. CDR3 DNA sequence: TGTGCCAGTCAAAGGGGCGCAGATACGCAGTATTTT.

The genes are TRBV21-1 and TRBJ2-1; the table's TRBD1 call for D was not verified on the DNA. TRBV21-1 is labeled a pseudogene. The length of the CDR3 is 15 residues. The CDR3 nucleotides are TGTGCCAGCACCACCAGGGGGAGGCCAAACAATGAGCAGTTCTTC. Translated: CASTTRGRPNNEQFF.

As concerns this clone: Its ends do not fully match the called genes, so a read error is possible. The chain combines TRBV7-7 with TRBJ2-3; D remains ambiguous. Germline V CDR1 and CDR2: SSHAT, FNYEAQ (reference sequence). This CDR3 contains 14 residues. In DNA, the CDR3 is TGTGCTAGCAGCTTACAAGAGAGCACAGATACGCAGTATTTT. It specifies CASSLQESTDTQYF.

The rearrangement joins TRBV7-6 to TRBJ1-6, with a possible D match to TRBD1 (5 bases). This CDR3 spans 15 amino acids. Germline V lookup: CDR1 SGHVS, CDR2 FNYEAQ. V shed 5 bases and J shed 6 bases, with 14 bases lying between them. CDR3 in DNA: TGTGCCAGCAGCCCCGGGGACGCAGCTAATTCACCCCTCCACTTT. Residues: CASSPGDAANSPLHF.

The genes are TRBV2 and TRBJ1-1; D call uncertain. Trimming pared 4 bases from V and 5 bases from J, leaving 20 bases between. Germline CDR1 and CDR2: SNHLY and FYNNEI. The CDR3 has 16 residues. CDR3: CASSARGRNFVTEAFF. CDR3 in DNA: TGTGCCAGCAGTGCCCGGGGTCGGAATTTTGTGACTGAAGCTTTCTTT.

The CDR3 loop is CASSQDVGSGELFF. In DNA form, the CDR3 reads TGCGCCAGCAGCCAAGATGTCGGGTCCGGGGAGCTGTTTTTT. The rearrangement links TRBV4-3 to TRBJ2-2; D is undetermined. The ends were cut back, 0 bases at V and 6 bases at J, with 8 bases in the middle. The length of the CDR3 is 14 residues. The germline V gene encodes CDR1 LGHNA and CDR2 YSLEER.